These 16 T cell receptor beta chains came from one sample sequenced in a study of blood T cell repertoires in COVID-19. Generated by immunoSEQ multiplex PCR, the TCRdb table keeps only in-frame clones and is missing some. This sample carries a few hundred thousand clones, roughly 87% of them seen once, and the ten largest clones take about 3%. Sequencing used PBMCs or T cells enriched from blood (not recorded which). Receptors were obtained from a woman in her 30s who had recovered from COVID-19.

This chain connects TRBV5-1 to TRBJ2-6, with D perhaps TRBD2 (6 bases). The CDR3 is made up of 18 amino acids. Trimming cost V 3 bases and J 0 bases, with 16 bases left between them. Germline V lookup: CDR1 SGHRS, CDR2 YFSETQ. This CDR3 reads CASSSPTSALSGANVLTF. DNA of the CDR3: TGCGCCAGCAGCTCGCCGACTAGTGCTCTCTCTGGGGCCAACGTCCTGACTTTC.

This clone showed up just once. CDR3 coding DNA: TGTGCCATCAGTGATCCACGACTAGTCCAGTTCTTC. Amino acid sequence: CAISDPRLVQFF. The chain is built from TRBV10-3 and TRBJ2-1; tentative D call: TRBD2 (6 bases). The germline gives CDR1 ENHRY, CDR2 SYGVKD. The CDR3 totals 12 residues. V lost 3 bases and J lost 13, with 13 bases in between.

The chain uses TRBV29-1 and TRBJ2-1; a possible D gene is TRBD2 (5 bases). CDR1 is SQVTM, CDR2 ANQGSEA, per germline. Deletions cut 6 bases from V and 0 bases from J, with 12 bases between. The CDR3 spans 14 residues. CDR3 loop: CSVLGLSSYNEQFF. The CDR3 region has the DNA TGCAGCGTCTTAGGACTCAGCTCCTACAATGAGCAGTTCTTC.

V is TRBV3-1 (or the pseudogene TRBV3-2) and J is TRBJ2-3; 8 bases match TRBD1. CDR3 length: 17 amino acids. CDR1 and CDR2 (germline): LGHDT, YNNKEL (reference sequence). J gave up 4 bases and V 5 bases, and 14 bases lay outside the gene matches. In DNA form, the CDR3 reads TGTGCCAGCAGCGAATCAACTGGACAGGGCGGGGCAGATACGCAGTATTTT. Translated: CASSESTGQGGADTQYF.

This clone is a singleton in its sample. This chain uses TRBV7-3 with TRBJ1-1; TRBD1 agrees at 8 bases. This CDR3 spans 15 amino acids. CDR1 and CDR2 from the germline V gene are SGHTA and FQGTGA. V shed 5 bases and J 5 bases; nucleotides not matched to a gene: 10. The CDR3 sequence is CASSEGQGPWTEAFF. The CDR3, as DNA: TGTGCCAGCAGCGAAGGACAGGGACCTTGGACTGAAGCTTTCTTT.

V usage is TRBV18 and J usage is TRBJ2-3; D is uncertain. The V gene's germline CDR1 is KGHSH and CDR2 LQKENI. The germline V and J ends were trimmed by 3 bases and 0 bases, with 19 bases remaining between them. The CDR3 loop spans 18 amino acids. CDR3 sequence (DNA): TGTGCCAGCTCACCCTTGGTGGTAGATCAACTTAGCACAGATACGCAGTATTTT. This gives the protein CASSPLVVDQLSTDTQYF.

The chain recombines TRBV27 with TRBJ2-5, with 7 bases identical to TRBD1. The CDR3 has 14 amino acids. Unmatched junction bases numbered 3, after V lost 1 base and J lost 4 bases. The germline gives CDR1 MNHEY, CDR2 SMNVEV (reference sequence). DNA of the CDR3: TGTGCCAGCAGTTTATTAGGGGGCAGAGAGACCCAGTACTTC. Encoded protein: CASSLLGGRETQYF.

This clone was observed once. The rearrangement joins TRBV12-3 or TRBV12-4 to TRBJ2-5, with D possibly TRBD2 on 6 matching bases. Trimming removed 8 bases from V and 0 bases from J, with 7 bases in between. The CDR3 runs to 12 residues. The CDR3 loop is CASGGDQETQYF. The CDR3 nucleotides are TGTGCCAGCGGAGGGGACCAAGAGACCCAGTACTTC.

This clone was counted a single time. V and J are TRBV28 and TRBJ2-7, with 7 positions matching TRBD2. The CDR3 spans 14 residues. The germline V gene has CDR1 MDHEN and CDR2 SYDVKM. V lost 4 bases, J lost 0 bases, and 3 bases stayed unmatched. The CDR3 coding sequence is TGTGCCAGCAGTTCTGTAGCGGGCTCCTACGAGCAGTACTTC. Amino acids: CASSSVAGSYEQYF.

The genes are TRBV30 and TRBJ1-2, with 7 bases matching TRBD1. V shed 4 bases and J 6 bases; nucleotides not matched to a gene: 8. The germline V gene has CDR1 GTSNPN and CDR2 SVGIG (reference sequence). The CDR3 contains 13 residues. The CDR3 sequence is CAWTRQGGNGYTF. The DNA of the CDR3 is TGTGCCTGGACTAGACAGGGCGGGAATGGCTACACCTTC.

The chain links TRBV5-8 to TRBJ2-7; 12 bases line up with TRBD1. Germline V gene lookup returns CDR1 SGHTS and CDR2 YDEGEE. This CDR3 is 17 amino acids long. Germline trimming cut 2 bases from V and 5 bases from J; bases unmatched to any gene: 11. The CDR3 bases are TGTGCCAGCAGCTTCCTTTCCGGGACAGGGGGCCTGAACGAGCAGTACTTC. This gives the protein CASSFLSGTGGLNEQYF.

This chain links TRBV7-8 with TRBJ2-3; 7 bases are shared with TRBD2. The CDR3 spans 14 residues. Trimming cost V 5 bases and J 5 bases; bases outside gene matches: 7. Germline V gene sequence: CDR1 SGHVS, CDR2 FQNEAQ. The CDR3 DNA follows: TGTGCCAGCAGCCTACTAGCGCATCAAGATACGCAGTATTTT. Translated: CASSLLAHQDTQYF.

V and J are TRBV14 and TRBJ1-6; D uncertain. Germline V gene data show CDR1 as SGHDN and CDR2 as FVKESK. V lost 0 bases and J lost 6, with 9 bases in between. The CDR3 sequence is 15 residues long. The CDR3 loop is CASSQDRSLNSPLHF. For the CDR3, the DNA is TGTGCCAGCAGCCAAGATCGGAGCCTTAATTCACCCCTCCACTTT.

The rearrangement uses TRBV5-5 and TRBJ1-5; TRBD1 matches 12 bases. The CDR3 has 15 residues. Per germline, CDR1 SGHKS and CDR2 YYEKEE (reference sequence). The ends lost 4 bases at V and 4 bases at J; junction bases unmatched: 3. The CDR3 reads CASSRGQGANQPQHF. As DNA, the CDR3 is TGTGCCAGCAGCCGGGGACAGGGGGCGAATCAGCCCCAGCATTTT. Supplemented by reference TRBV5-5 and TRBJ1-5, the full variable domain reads DAGVTQSPTHLIKTRGQQVTLRCSPISGHKSVSWYQQVLGQGPQFIFQYYEKEERGRGNFPDRFSARQFPNYSSELNVNALLLGDSALYLCASSRGQGANQPQHFGDGTRLSIL.

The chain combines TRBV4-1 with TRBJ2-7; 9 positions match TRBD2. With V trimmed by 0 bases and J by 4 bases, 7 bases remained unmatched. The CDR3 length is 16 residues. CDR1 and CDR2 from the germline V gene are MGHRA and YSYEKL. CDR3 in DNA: TGCGCCAGCAGCCAAGAGTCTAGCGGGGTTTGGTACGAGCAGTACTTC. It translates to CASSQESSGVWYEQYF.

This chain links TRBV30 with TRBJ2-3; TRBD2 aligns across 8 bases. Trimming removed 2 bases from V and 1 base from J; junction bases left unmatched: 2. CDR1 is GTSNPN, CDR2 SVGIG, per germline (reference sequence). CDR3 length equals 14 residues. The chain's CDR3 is CAWSRGGGTDTQYF. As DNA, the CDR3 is TGTGCCTGGAGTCGGGGGGGGGGCACAGATACGCAGTATTTT. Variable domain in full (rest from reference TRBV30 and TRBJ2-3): SQTIHQWPATLVQPVGSPLSLECTVEGTSNPNLYWYRQAAGRGLQLLFYSVGIGQISSEVPQNLSASRPQDRQFILSSKKLLLSDSGFYLCAWSRGGGTDTQYFGPGTRLTVL.